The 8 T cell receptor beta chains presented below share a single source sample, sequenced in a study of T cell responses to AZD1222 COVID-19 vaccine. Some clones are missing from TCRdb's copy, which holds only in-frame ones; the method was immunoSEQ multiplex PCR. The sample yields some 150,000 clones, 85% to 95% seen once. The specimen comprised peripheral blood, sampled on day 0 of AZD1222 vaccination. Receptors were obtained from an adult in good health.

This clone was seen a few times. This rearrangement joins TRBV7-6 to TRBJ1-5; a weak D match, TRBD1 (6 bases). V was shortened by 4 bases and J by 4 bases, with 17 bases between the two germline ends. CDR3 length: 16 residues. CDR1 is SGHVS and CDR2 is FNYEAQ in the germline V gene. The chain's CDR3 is CASSSGADISNQPQHF. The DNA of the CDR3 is TGTGCCAGCAGCTCGGGGGCAGACATATCTAATCAGCCCCAGCATTTT.

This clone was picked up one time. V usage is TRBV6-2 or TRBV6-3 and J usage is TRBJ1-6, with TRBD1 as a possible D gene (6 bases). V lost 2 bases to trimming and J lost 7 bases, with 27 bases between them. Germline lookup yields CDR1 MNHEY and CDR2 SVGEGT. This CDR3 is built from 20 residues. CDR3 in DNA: TGTGCCAGCAGTTACGGGGGCCATACGATCCTAAATATAAGCAATTCACCCCTCCACTTT. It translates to CASSYGGHTILNISNSPLHF.

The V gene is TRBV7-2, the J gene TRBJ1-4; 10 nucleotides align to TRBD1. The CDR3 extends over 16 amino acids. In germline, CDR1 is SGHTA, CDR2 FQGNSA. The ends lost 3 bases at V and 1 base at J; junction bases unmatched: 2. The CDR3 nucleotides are TGTGCCAGCAGCTTTAGGACAGGGGGAACTAATGAAAAACTGTTTTTT. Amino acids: CASSFRTGGTNEKLFF.

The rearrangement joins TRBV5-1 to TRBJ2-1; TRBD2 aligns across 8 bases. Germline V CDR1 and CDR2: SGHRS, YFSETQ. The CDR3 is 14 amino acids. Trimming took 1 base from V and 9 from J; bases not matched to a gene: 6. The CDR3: CASSLPQLAVEQFF. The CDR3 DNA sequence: TGCGCCAGCAGCTTGCCACAACTAGCGGTTGAGCAGTTCTTC.

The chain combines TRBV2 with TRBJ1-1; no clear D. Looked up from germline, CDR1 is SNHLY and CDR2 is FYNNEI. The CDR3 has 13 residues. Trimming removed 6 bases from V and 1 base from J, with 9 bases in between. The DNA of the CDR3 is TGTGCCAGCAGCTTCAAGGCGAACACTGAAGCTTTCTTT. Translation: CASSFKANTEAFF. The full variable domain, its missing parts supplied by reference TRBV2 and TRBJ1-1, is EPEVTQTPSHQVTQMGQEVILRCVPISNHLYFYWYRQILGQKVEFLVSFYNNEISEKSEIFDDQFSVERPDGSNFTLKIRSTKLEDSAMYFCASSFKANTEAFFGQGTRLTVV.

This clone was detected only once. The CDR3 nucleotides read TGTGCCAGCGCGGTGCGGGGTACGGTGAACACCGGGGAGCTGTTTTTT. It specifies CASAVRGTVNTGELFF. This chain connects TRBV2 to TRBJ2-2; TRBD2 is a possible D gene (6 bases). CDR3 size: 16 residues. Germline loops: CDR1 SNHLY, CDR2 FYNNEI. V lost 8 bases and J 1 base, leaving 17 bases between the germline ends.

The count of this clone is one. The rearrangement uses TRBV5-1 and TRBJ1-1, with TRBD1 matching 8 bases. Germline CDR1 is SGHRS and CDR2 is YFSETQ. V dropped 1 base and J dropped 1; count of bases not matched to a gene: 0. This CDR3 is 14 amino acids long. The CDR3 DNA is TGCGCCAGCAGCTTGACAGGGGGGAACACTGAAGCTTTCTTT. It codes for CASSLTGGNTEAFF.

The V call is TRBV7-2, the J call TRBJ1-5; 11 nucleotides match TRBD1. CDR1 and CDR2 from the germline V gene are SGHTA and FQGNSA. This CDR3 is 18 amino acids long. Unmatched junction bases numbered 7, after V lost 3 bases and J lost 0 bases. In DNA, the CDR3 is TGTGCCAGCAGCTTTAGGACAGGGGGCCCTTCTAGCAATCAGCCCCAGCATTTT. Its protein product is CASSFRTGGPSSNQPQHF.